What follows are 14 T cell receptor beta chains derived from one specimen sequenced in a study of OX40 agonist ivuxolimab in advanced cancers. Method: immunoSEQ multiplex PCR; TCRdb's copy keeps in-frame clones and lacks some. Of tens of thousands of clones listed, roughly 85% are singletons. The material was CD4+ or CD8+ T cells sorted from blood, obtained in a trial of the OX40 agonist ivuxolimab. The source is an adult with an advanced solid tumor such as melanoma, head and neck, liver or kidney cancer.

The chain has TRBV5-1 and TRBJ1-4, with D perhaps matching TRBD1 (5 bases). CDR3 length: 14 residues. The ends were cut back, 3 bases at V and 8 bases at J, with 14 bases in the middle. Per the germline V gene, CDR1 is SGHRS and CDR2 is YFSETQ. This CDR3 is CASSYQGLEEKLFF. The CDR3 region has the DNA TGCGCCAGCAGCTACCAGGGCTTGGAAGAAAAACTGTTTTTT.

The chain carries TRBV4-2 and TRBJ2-6; TRBD2 is a possible D gene (6 bases). The CDR3 consists of 19 residues. Trimming shortened V by 0 bases and J by 0 bases, and 15 bases separated the two germline ends. The germline gives CDR1 LGHNA, CDR2 YNFKEQ. CDR3 DNA: TGTGCCAGCAGCCAAGAGGAGGGGCTAAGGAACTCTGGGGCCAACGTCCTGACTTTC. Protein: CASSQEEGLRNSGANVLTF.

This clone was detected only once. This chain uses TRBV11-1 with TRBJ2-4, with D possibly matching TRBD1 (6 bases). CDR1 and CDR2 from the germline V gene are SGHAT and FQDESV (reference sequence). V lost 5 bases and J 1 base, leaving 12 bases between the germline ends. CDR3 length equals 15 residues. The CDR3 here is CASSHRVLAKNIQYF. The CDR3 DNA reads as TGTGCCAGCAGCCACAGGGTCTTGGCCAAAAACATTCAGTACTTC.

The rearrangement links TRBV7-2 to TRBJ2-3, with no clear D. V lost 0 bases and J lost 1, with 5 bases in between. Germline CDR1 reads SGHTA; CDR2 reads FQGNSA. The CDR3 has 14 amino acids. CDR3 sequence (DNA): TGTGCCAGCAGCTTAGCGCTGGGCACAGATACGCAGTATTTT. This gives the protein CASSLALGTDTQYF.

The count of this clone is one. Other DNA sequences in the same sample also yield this CDR3. The chain joins TRBV20-1 to TRBJ2-5; TRBD1 matches at 7 bases. Germline V CDR1 and CDR2: DFQATT, SNEGSKA (reference sequence). This CDR3 is 10 amino acids long. The CDR3, as DNA: TGCACGACAGGGCAAGAGACCCAGTACTTC. This sequence encodes CTTGQETQYF.

V usage is TRBV6-5 and J usage is TRBJ2-7; D uncertain. The CDR3 totals 15 residues. CDR1 MNHEY and CDR2 SVGAGI come from the germline V gene. The V and J ends lost 4 bases and 4 bases respectively, with 17 bases between them. The CDR3, as DNA: TGTGCCAGCAGTTCTAAGGGCCCCTGGGGATACGAGCAGTACTTC. It encodes CASSSKGPWGYEQYF.

The chain uses TRBV18 and TRBJ1-6; tentatively, D is TRBD1 (5 bases). Germline loops: CDR1 KGHSH, CDR2 LQKENI. V lost 5 bases to trimming and J lost 16 bases, with 15 bases between them. There are 12 residues in the CDR3. The CDR3 DNA reads TGTGCCAGCTCATCCGGGGCCGAGTCACTCCACTTT. This sequence encodes CASSSGAESLHF.

In its sample, this clone was seen once. This chain connects TRBV9 to TRBJ2-3, with 8 bases lining up with TRBD2. V trimming: 5 bases; J trimming: 5 bases; junction bases outside the gene matches: 13. The CDR3 consists of 16 residues. The V gene's germline CDR1 is SGDLS and CDR2 YYNGEE. CDR3 loop: CASSDKGGGFGDTQYF. In DNA, the CDR3 is TGTGCCAGCAGTGACAAGGGCGGGGGGTTTGGAGATACGCAGTATTTT.

This chain links TRBV19 with TRBJ1-1; D may be TRBD1 (6 bases). Germline-derived CDR1 and CDR2 are LNHDA and SQIVND (reference sequence). Between the trimmed V and J ends, which lost 1 base and 4 bases, there was a span of 13 bases. The CDR3 sequence is 15 residues long. The CDR3 protein is CASSIGRTAGTEAFF. The CDR3 DNA sequence: TGTGCCAGTAGTATAGGGCGGACAGCTGGCACTGAAGCTTTCTTT.

The rearrangement uses TRBV7-2 and TRBJ1-6; 8 bases fit TRBD1. This CDR3 comprises 12 residues. V dropped 4 bases and J dropped 18; count of bases not matched to a gene: 8. Germline CDR1 reads SGHTA; CDR2 reads FQGNSA. The DNA for the CDR3 is TGTGCCAGCAGCTCTCAGGGGGCCCCCAGCCACTTT. This translates into CASSSQGAPSHF.

The chain joins TRBV23-1 to TRBJ2-6; 9 bases line up with TRBD1. TRBV23-1 counts as an open reading frame of uncertain function. After removal of 0 bases from V and 0 bases from J, the junction contained 15 bases not matched to a gene. The CDR3 totals 22 residues. The CDR3 here is CASSQSVPGGQGKFSGANVLTF. The CDR3, as DNA: TGCGCCAGCAGTCAATCGGTCCCTGGGGGACAGGGAAAATTCTCTGGGGCCAACGTCCTGACTTTC.

The chain links TRBV19 to TRBJ1-2; D unresolved. This CDR3 spans 17 amino acids. CDR1 and CDR2 (germline): LNHDA, SQIVND (reference sequence). V was pared by 7 bases and J by 5 bases, with 26 bases between. The CDR3 bases are TGTGCCAGTACCGGCGGTGACGCGGGCCCCAGGAGGTATGGCTACACCTTC. This encodes CASTGGDAGPRRYGYTF.

This chain joins TRBV11-2 and TRBJ2-1; D might be TRBD1 or TRBD2, each matching 5 bases. The V end was cut by 0 bases, the J end by 4 bases, with 25 bases between. CDR1 is SGHAT, CDR2 FQNNGV, per germline. The CDR3 totals 20 residues. The CDR3 DNA follows: TGTGCCAGCAGCTTAGAGGGCCGGGGCCGGCCGGGGAGCCTTTACAATGAGCAGTTCTTC. Translation: CASSLEGRGRPGSLYNEQFF.

In regard to this clone: Other DNA sequences in this sample translate to the same CDR3. The rearrangement joins TRBV4-3 to TRBJ2-2; 7 bases align to TRBD2. The ends lost 0 bases at V and 7 bases at J; junction bases unmatched: 2. Germline values: CDR1 LGHNA, CDR2 YSLEER. The CDR3 is 14 amino acids. The CDR3: CASSQEPGGGELFF. The CDR3 DNA reads as TGCGCCAGCAGCCAAGAACCGGGGGGCGGGGAGCTGTTTTTT.